The present T cell receptor beta chain was sequenced within a study of beta chain features in type 1 diabetes listed by TCRdb under 2018. Background on the whole study: Mean age, gender distribution, total cell number and subset yield did not differ between patients and healthy donors. A total of 107,917,701 sorted cells were examined across all samples, and the number of cells per subset was strongly correlated with RNA yield. Naive and central memory subsets were obtained from all 30 or so donors, but regulatory and stem cell-like memory subsets were isolated from only 8 patients and roughly 8 healthy donors. In the study, TCRB repertoires of sorted circulating CD4+ T cell subsets from recently diagnosed type 1 diabetes patients were compared with those of matched healthy donors.

Trimming leaves V shorter by 4 bases and J shorter by 5 bases, with the junction holding 5 bases beyond the gene matches. The CDR3 runs 15 amino acids, cysteine and phenylalanine included. Only the CDR3 region is kept as DNA, spanning 45 bases read in frame from base 1. CDR1 and CDR2 (SEHNR, FQNEAQ) derive from the germline V gene (reference sequence). All of the isolated RNA was reverse transcribed with the High Capacity cDNA Reverse Transcription Kit, so expressed TCRB transcripts were sequenced. Naive, central memory and regulatory T cell samples underwent deep immunoSEQ sequencing, averaging roughly 3.4 million total reads per sample. After sorted cells were lysed in RLT buffer, RNA was extracted with DNase-treated RNeasy Micro or Mini kits, with the choice depending on cell number. To prevent cross-contamination, each cell subset was processed individually, whereas patient and healthy donor samples were processed jointly. The immunoSEQ multiplex PCR was used to amplify TCRB sequences from cDNA, yielding 87-bp fragments that span the CDR3 region. Amplicons were sequenced on the Illumina HiSeq platform. On the study's bioinformatics: Synthetic template baselines were used to correct PCR bias computationally, reads within Hamming distance 2 were collapsed together, and singletons that could not be merged were discarded. Reads were aligned to IMGT to assign V, D and J genes, CDR3 length, and insertions or deletions at six rearrangement sites. Within each subset, clonotype counts were normalized to the number of sorted cells before true diversity and Gini coefficients were calculated with the tcR R package. The overlap coefficient, calculated on TCRB nucleotide sequences, was used to measure repertoire sharing. As a proxy for the pre-selection repertoire, out-of-frame TCRB sequences from naive cells were analyzed. Sourced from immuneACCESS, this table was stored by TCRdb with only in-frame sequences that have V and J called. A share of the clones is absent; for the studies checked, an unresolved V gene accounts for under half, and the remainder has no known explanation. The DNA gave D and trimming, while V, J and clone size come from that table. This sample comprises around 250,000 clones, around 25% of them detected only once. The ten largest clones take up roughly 0.011% of the sample.

From each donor, a single peripheral blood sample of about 100 mL on average was drawn into heparinised tubes. A BD FACSAria II was used to sort naive, central memory, regulatory and stem cell-like memory CD4+ T cells with a panel that included CD45RO, CCR7, CD25, CD127, CD95 and CD27. A purity above 95% was achieved for all sorted populations. Right away, PBMCs were isolated by Lymphoprep density gradient centrifugation and were stained directly, with no culture step. To minimize batch effects, samples were stained and sorted in pairs, one healthy donor with one patient per experiment. Worth noting for this clone: Its antigen is still unknown. No much larger clonotype is one base removed from it; base qualities were not supplied.

The paper as a whole reports these results and caveats: A moderate but significant shortening of TCRB CDR3 length was observed in type 1 diabetes patients in all four CD4+ subsets. Naive, central memory and regulatory TCRB repertoires appeared to be more similar among patients than among healthy donors. At VDJ recombination sites, patients with type 1 diabetes made fewer insertions and deleted more nucleotides, a pattern implying thymic rearrangement abnormalities. Because cDNA was sequenced instead of genomic DNA, activated cells with high expression could be over-represented, although the groups did not differ in activation or CD3 levels. Because small numbers of individuals were included in the HLA sub-analyses, any influence of HLA type on TCRB rearrangement was left unresolved. PCR might favor shorter templates, but patient and control samples were amplified and corrected together, so any skew would affect both groups equally.

The sequenced sample consisted of naive CD4+ T cells from blood. This sample's cell subset or site label indicates: true naive CD4+ T cells. The chain is assembled from TRBV7-9 and TRBJ2-7, and TRBD2 aligns with 13 junction nucleotides. The clonotype was recovered from a woman aged 25 to 39 with type 1 diabetes. The encoded CDR3 is CASSSRGTSGNEQYF. The sequenced DNA is TGTGCCAGCAGCTCCCGGGGGACTAGCGGGAACGAGCAGTACTTC.